Listed below are T cell receptor beta chains from one sample, sequenced in a study of molecular identifiers for immune sequencing clone quantification. TCRdb ran MiXCR on the PCR reads and lists one entry per CDR3 protein. Of about 60,000 distinct CDR3 sequences in the sample, under 20% are singletons; the top ten hold more than 1.4%. Input material: naive CD8+ T cells from blood, with Jurkat cell RNA spiked in. The receptors originated from a human donor in good health. Some libraries in this study had Jurkat cell RNA spiked in. Both conserved end residues are part of each CDR3. D genes are given only for firm matches. Only some rows state a clone size, as once, few, many or a class for expanded clones.

cdr3_nt	cdr3_aa	j_call	v_call	d_call	clone_size
TGTGCCAGCAGCCAGGTTCTCCAGGGTGGAGAGACCCAGTACTTC	CASSQVLQGGETQYF	TRBJ2-5	TRBV14	-	few
TGTGCCAGCAGCTTAGATCCATCGCAAAAGGTGCAGTATTTT	CASSLDPSQKVQYF	TRBJ2-3	TRBV11-3	-	many
TGTGCCAGCAGTACCCTGCGGGACAGGAGAGAACTAAACACCATATATTTT	CASSTLRDRRELNTIYF	TRBJ1-3	TRBV27	TRBD1	many
TGTGCCAGCAGCTTTAGTTCCGGTTACGAGCAGTACTTC	CASSFSSGYEQYF	TRBJ2-7	TRBV7-6	-	-
TGTGCCAGTAGTATAAGGCCGGGACCCCTGGCCGGGGAGCTGTTTTTT	CASSIRPGPLAGELFF	TRBJ2-2	TRBV19	-	many
TGTGCCAGCAGTGGCACAGGGGTTAACACTGAAGCTTTCTTT	CASSGTGVNTEAFF	TRBJ1-1	TRBV27	TRBD1	few
TGTGCCAGCAGCATTGACAGGGAAAGATATTCGTACGAGCAGTACTTC	CASSIDRERYSYEQYF	TRBJ2-7	TRBV5-3	TRBD1	few
TGTGCCAGCAGTCCATTGGGGACTAGCGGCAACACCGGGGAGCTGTTTTTT	CASSPLGTSGNTGELFF	TRBJ2-2	TRBV27	TRBD2	few
TGTGCCAGCAGCTCGGTTCTGGGCGACGAGCAGTACTTC	CASSSVLGDEQYF	TRBJ2-7	TRBV7-7	-	-
TGTGCCAGCAGCTTGAAAGATGTGAACACTGAAGCTTTCTTT	CASSLKDVNTEAFF	TRBJ1-1	TRBV7-9	-	many
TGCAGCGTACACGGCGGGTCCGGGGAGCTGTTTTTT	CSVHGGSGELFF	TRBJ2-2	TRBV29-1	-	many
TGTGCCAGCAGTTACAAGCGGGGGGGTGGGCAGTTCTTC	CASSYKRGGGQFF	TRBJ2-1	TRBV6-2/TRBV6-3	TRBD2	many
TGTGCCTGGAGTTTGTCCGGGCGGGATTTTTGGTCGGGCAATCAGCCCCAGCATTTT	CAWSLSGRDFWSGNQPQHF	TRBJ1-5	TRBV30	-	-
TGTGCCAGCAGCCTACAGGGGGGGGAGCAGTACTTC	CASSLQGGEQYF	TRBJ2-7	TRBV27	-	many
TGTGCCAGTAGTCAAGAGACAGGAACTCGAGGTGAGCAGTTCTTC	CASSQETGTRGEQFF	TRBJ2-1	TRBV19	-	few
TGTGCCAGCAGGGAGGAAATAGCTGGGGCCAACGTCCTGACTTTC	CASREEIAGANVLTF	TRBJ2-6	TRBV6-2/TRBV6-3	-	many
TGTGCCAGCAGTTTAGTTTTGGCTCCCGGGGAGGTTGACACTGAAGCTTTCTTT	CASSLVLAPGEVDTEAFF	TRBJ1-1	TRBV28	-	many